The sequence of this T cell receptor beta chain was determined in a study of low-dose radiotherapy and immunotherapy resistance in tumors. Both TCRalpha and TCRbeta chains were reverse transcribed with V-gene-specific primers. Over roughly 19 PCR cycles, TCRs were amplified from a constant-region primer and V-primer adapter. TCRdb fed the reads into MiXCR, producing one record per CDR3 protein. This table has tens of thousands of distinct CDR3 sequences, 15% to 20% appearing once. The germline V gene encodes CDR1 MGHRA and CDR2 YSYEKL. This CDR3 is 13 amino acids long. V dropped 1 base and J dropped 1 base, with 2 bases sitting between them. Described time point: before trial treatment. Donors received nivolumab, ipilimumab, aspirin, low-dose cyclophosphamide and low-dose radiotherapy. The table lists this clonotype with many counts.

The TCR comes from a male donor with prostate cancer. The chain is built from TRBV4-1 and TRBJ1-5, with D uncertain. Here the sequenced sample was PBMCs, taken before treatment. In DNA, the CDR3 is TGCGCCAGCAGCCAAGGAAGCAATCAGCCCCAGCATTTT. This sequence encodes CASSQGSNQPQHF.